Below, 8 T cell receptor beta chains from the same sample are listed, as sequenced in a study of molecular identifiers for immune sequencing clone quantification. Each CDR3 protein is one row after TCRdb ran MiXCR on the PCR reads. The sample has over 600,000 distinct CDR3 sequences, 15% to 20% seen once. Sequenced material: naive CD8+ T cells from blood, with Jurkat cell RNA spiked in. The subset was: FACS-sorted CD8+CD4-CCR7+CD45RA+ naive T cells. The source of these receptors is a human donor in good health. Some libraries in this study had Jurkat cell RNA spiked in.

Regarding this clonotype: At one of its ends the junction is not consistent with the germline gene, which may arise from a read error. CDR3 bases: TGTGCCACCTTCGGGACAGAAGAGGCCCAGTACTTC. Residues: CATFGTEEAQYF. The chain carries TRBV6-5 and TRBJ2-5, with 7 bases matching TRBD1. The germline V gene encodes CDR1 MNHEY and CDR2 SVGAGI. This CDR3 spans 12 amino acids.

This clonotype has just one count. This may be a read error: a much more frequent sequence differs by one nucleotide. The chain is built from TRBV6-2 or TRBV6-3 and TRBJ2-7; the match to TRBD2 covers 13 bases. The length of the CDR3 is 17 residues. Germline values: CDR1 MNHEY, CDR2 SVGEGT. CDR3 region: CAGSYSLTGLAGHEQYF. The CDR3 coding sequence is TGTGCCGGCAGTTACTCCCTAACGGGACTAGCGGGACACGAGCAGTACTTC.

In its sample, this clonotype was seen many times. The V call is TRBV7-8, the J call TRBJ1-5; no reliable D call. The V end was cut by 5 bases, the J end by 4 bases, with 6 bases between. The CDR3 sequence is 12 residues long. The V gene's germline CDR1 is SGHVS and CDR2 FQNEAQ. The CDR3 is CASSHNNQPQHF. Here the CDR3 DNA reads TGTGCCAGCAGCCACAATAATCAGCCCCAGCATTTT.

For this clonotype: Given a much more abundant clone one base away, this may be a read error. J is TRBJ2-1 and V is TRBV12-3 or TRBV12-4; the match to TRBD2 covers 11 bases. V lost 4 bases to trimming and J lost 7 bases; unmatched junction nucleotides: 6. CDR3 length: 15 residues. CDR3 bases: TGTGCCAGCAGTTCGCCCCGGACTAGCGGGAATGAGCAGTTCTTC. It translates to CASSSPRTSGNEQFF.

This sequence joins TRBV12-3 or TRBV12-4 and TRBJ2-2, with TRBD2 as a possible D gene (6 bases). The V end was cut by 3 bases, the J end by 7 bases, with 12 bases between. There are 14 residues in the CDR3. CDR3 protein: CASSFGAGSGELFF. The CDR3 bases are TGTGCCAGCAGTTTCGGTGCGGGAAGCGGGGAGCTGTTTTTT.

This clonotype was counted at least ten times. The chain is built from TRBV6-2 or TRBV6-3 and TRBJ1-2; no clear D gene. Germline loops: CDR1 MNHEY, CDR2 SVGEGT. Trimming cost V 4 bases and J 0 bases, with 12 bases left between them. The CDR3 is made up of 15 amino acids. CDR3 coding DNA: TGTGCCAGCAGTTTTTCGGGCGAAACTAACTATGGCTACACCTTC. Protein: CASSFSGETNYGYTF.

The V gene is TRBV7-9, the J gene TRBJ2-2; TRBD2 matches 7 bases. J was trimmed by 3 bases and V by 5 bases; bases with no gene match: 6. Germline-derived CDR1 and CDR2 are SEHNR and FQNEAQ (reference sequence). The CDR3 totals 15 residues. CDR3 sequence (DNA): TGTGCCAGCAGCAACAGCGGGGCGTACACCGGGGAGCTGTTTTTT. Translation: CASSNSGAYTGELFF.

This clonotype was seen ten or more times. The junction differs from germline at one of its ends, possibly a read error. The J gene is TRBJ2-7, the V gene TRBV19; 11 positions match TRBD2. The germline V gene has CDR1 LNHDA and CDR2 SQIVND (reference sequence). The CDR3 totals 15 residues. The CDR3 loop is CASSTLAGGLHEQYF. The CDR3 coding sequence is TGTGCCAGCAGTACCTTAGCGGGGGGGCTCCACGAGCAGTACTTC.